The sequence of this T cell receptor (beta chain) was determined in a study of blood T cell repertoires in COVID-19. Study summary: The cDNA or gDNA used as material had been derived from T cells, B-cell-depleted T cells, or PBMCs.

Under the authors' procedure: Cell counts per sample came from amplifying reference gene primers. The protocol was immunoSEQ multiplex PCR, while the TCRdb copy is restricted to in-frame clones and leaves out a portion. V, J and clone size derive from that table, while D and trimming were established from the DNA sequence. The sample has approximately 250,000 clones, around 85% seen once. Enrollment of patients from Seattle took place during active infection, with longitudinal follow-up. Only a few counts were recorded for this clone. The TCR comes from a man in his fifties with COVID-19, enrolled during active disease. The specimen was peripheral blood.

In DNA form, the CDR3 reads TGCGCCAGCAGCCAGGACTACTCTGGAAACACCATATATTTT. The encoded protein is CASSQDYSGNTIYF. The chain joins TRBV4-1 to TRBJ1-3; D not certain. This CDR3 has 14 residues. Germline CDR1 MGHRA, CDR2 YSYEKL. V lost 3 bases, J lost 0 bases, and 6 bases lay in between.